These 5 T cell receptor beta chains were sequenced from one sample in a study of CD8+CD57+ T cells in acquired aplastic anemia. Investigators profiled TCR beta VDJ and CDR3 from genomic DNA template. Each CDR3 protein is one row after TCRdb ran MiXCR on the reads. The data hold 250,000 to 350,000 distinct CDR3 sequences, with roughly three fifths observed a single time. Material: sorted CD4+, CD8+, or CD8+CD57+ T cells (not recorded which) from PBMCs. These receptors originate from a human donor with severe aplastic anemia or a healthy control (not recorded which).

This clonotype was picked up many times. The chain links TRBV27 to TRBJ2-5; D uncertain. V was clipped by 3 bases and J by 4 bases, with 6 bases between them. CDR1 and CDR2 (germline): MNHEY, SMNVEV (reference sequence). This CDR3 has 12 amino acids. In nucleotides, the CDR3 is TGTGCCAGCAGTTTGTCAGGAGAGACCCAGTACTTC. Translating gives CASSLSGETQYF.

The sample holds many counts of this clonotype. This rearrangement joins TRBV11-3 to TRBJ1-3, with D hard to call. The CDR3 loop spans 13 amino acids. Germline lookup yields CDR1 SGHNT and CDR2 YENEEA. Trimming removed 5 bases from V and 3 bases from J, with 8 bases in between. CDR3 protein: CASSAYGGNTIYF. CDR3 in DNA: TGTGCCAGCAGCGCGTACGGTGGAAACACCATATATTTT. Together with reference TRBV11-3 and TRBJ1-3, the CDR3 gives the full variable domain: EAGVVQSPRYKIIEKKQPVAFWCNPISGHNTLYWYLQNLGQGPELLIRYENEEAVDDSQLPKDRFSAERLKGVDSTLKIQPAELGDSAVYLCASSAYGGNTIYFGEGSWLTVV.

The chain joins TRBV25-1 to TRBJ2-1, with 9 bases aligning to TRBD2. The junction had 3 bases not matched to a gene; V was cut back by 3 bases and J by 12 bases. The CDR3 sequence is 12 residues long. The germline V gene encodes CDR1 MGHDK and CDR2 SYGVNS. The CDR3 region is CASSDGGRGQFF. CDR3 in DNA: TGTGCCAGCAGTGACGGCGGGAGGGGGCAGTTCTTC.

The chain recombines TRBV7-2 with TRBJ2-7, with 10 bases matching TRBD1. This CDR3 contains 15 residues. Germline CDR1 reads SGHTA; CDR2 reads FQGNSA. Losses at the gene ends were 1 base for V and 11 bases for J; bases not matched to a gene: 11. The CDR3, as DNA: TGTGCCAGCAGCTTAGGGCCGGGACAGGGGAGTGAGGAGTACTTC. This translates into CASSLGPGQGSEEYF.

CDR3 amino acids: CATRQDRGRRETQYF. For the CDR3, the DNA is TGTGCCACCAGGCAGGACAGGGGGCGAAGAGAGACCCAGTACTTC. The V gene is TRBV24-1, the J gene TRBJ2-5; 11 bases align to TRBD1. After removal of 7 bases from V and 4 bases from J, the junction contained 7 bases not matched to a gene. Germline CDR1 and CDR2: KGHDR and SFDVKD. This CDR3 region has 15 residues.